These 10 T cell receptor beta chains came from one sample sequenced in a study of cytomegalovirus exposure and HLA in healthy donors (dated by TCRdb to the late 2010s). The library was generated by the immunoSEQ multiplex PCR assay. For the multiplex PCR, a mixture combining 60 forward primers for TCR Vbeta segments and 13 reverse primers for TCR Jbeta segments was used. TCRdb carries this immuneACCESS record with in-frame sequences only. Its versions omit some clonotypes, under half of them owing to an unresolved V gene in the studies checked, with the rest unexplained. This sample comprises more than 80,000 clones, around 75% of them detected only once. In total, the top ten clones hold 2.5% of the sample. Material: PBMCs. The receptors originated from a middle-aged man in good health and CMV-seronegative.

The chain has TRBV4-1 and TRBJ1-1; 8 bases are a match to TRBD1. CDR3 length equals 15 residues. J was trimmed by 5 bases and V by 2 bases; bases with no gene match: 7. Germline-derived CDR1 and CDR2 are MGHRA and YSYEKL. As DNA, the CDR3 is TGCGCCAGCAGCCAAATTCAGGGGGCTAGGACTGAAGCTTTCTTT. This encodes CASSQIQGARTEAFF.

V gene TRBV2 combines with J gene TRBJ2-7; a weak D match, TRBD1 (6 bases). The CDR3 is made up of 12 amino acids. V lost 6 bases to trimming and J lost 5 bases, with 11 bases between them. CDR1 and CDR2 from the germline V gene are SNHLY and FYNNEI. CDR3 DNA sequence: TGTGCCAGCAGGAACAGGGTCGACGAGCAGTACTTC. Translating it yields CASRNRVDEQYF. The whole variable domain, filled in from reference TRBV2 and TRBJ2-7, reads EPEVTQTPSHQVTQMGQEVILRCVPISNHLYFYWYRQILGQKVEFLVSFYNNEISEKSEIFDDQFSVERPDGSNFTLKIRSTKLEDSAMYFCASRNRVDEQYFGPGTRLTVT.

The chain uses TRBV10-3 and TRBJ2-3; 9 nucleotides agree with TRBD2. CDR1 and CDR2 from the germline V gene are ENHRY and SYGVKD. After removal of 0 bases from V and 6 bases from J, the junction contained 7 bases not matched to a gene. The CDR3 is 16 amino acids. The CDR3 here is CAISESKGGGADTQYF. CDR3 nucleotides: TGTGCCATCAGTGAGTCGAAAGGCGGGGGGGCGGATACGCAGTATTTT.

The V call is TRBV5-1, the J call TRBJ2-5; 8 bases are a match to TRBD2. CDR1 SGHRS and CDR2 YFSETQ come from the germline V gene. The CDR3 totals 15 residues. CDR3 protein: CASGAATQTKETQYF. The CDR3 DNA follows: TGCGCTAGCGGGGCGGCTACCCAGACAAAAGAGACCCAGTACTTC.

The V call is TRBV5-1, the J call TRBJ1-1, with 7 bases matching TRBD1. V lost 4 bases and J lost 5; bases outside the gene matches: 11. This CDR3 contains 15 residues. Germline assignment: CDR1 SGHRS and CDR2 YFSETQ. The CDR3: CASSGRTGGGTEAFF. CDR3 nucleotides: TGCGCCAGCAGCGGAAGGACAGGCGGTGGAACTGAAGCTTTCTTT. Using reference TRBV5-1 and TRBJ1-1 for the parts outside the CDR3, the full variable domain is KAGVTQTPRYLIKTRGQQVTLSCSPISGHRSVSWYQQTPGQGLQFLFEYFSETQRNKGNFPGRFSGRQFSNSRSEMNVSTLELGDSALYLCASSGRTGGGTEAFFGQGTRLTVV.

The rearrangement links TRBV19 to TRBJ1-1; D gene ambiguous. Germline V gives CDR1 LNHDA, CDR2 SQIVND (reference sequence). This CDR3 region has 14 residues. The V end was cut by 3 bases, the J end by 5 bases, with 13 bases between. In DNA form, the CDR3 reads TGTGCCAGTAGTATCGTCAGGTCGGGGACTGAAGCTTTCTTT. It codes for CASSIVRSGTEAFF.

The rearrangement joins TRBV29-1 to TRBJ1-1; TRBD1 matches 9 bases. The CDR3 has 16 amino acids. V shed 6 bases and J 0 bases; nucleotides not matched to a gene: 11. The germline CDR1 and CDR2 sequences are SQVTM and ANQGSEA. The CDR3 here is CSVVYRGLPLNTEAFF. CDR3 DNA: TGCAGCGTCGTTTACAGGGGGCTCCCCTTGAACACTGAAGCTTTCTTT.

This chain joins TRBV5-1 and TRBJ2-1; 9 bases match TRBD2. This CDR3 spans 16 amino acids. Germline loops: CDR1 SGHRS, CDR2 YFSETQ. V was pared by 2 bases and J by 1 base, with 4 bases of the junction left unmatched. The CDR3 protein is CASSLVSGGSYNEQFF. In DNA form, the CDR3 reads TGCGCCAGCAGCTTAGTTAGCGGGGGATCCTACAATGAGCAGTTCTTC.

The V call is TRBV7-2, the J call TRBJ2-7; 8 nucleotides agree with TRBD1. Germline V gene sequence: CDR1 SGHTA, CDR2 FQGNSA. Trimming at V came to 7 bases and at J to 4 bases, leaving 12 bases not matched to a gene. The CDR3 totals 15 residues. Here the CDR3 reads CASMRDAGGVYEQYF. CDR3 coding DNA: TGTGCCAGCATGAGGGACGCAGGGGGCGTATACGAGCAGTACTTC.

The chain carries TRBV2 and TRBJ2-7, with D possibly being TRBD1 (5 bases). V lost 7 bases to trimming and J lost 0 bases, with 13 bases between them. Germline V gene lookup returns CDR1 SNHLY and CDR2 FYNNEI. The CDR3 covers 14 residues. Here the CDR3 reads CASNRDRSSYEQYF. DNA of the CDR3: TGTGCCAGCAACCGAGACAGAAGCTCCTACGAGCAGTACTTC.